This T cell receptor beta chain came from a study of OX40 agonist ivuxolimab in advanced cancers. Turning to the overall study: Ivuxolimab was a fully human IgG2 agonistic monoclonal antibody targeting the costimulatory receptor OX40 (CD134). The paper covers the monotherapy dose-escalation part of the phase I ivuxolimab trial, which included N ≈ 57 patients. Three dose-escalation patients achieved partial responses, one with hepatocellular carcinoma and two with cutaneous melanoma. A male proportion of 75% to 85% and a mean age of approximately 58 years, ranging from roughly 20 to 80, were recorded for the dose-escalation cohort. Peripheral TCRbeta sequencing aimed to test whether ivuxolimab altered TCR sequence diversity and caused clonal T-cell expansion. Patients were allowed to have had prior anti-PD-1, anti-PD-L1 or anti-CTLA-4 therapy, and roughly two fifths of the dose-escalation patients had been treated with checkpoint inhibitors. Intravenous ivuxolimab was administered to patients every 2 weeks at six dose levels: 0.01, 0.1, 0.3, 1.5, 3 and 10 mg/kg. Of the roughly 50 dose-escalation patients, hepatocellular carcinoma was present in around 20, melanoma in approximately 15, renal cell carcinoma in 9 and head and neck cancer in 9.

Study-wide conclusions, independent of this receptor: In the 0.1-3.0 mg/kg groups, partial responders had among the lowest normalized peripheral clonal expansion, particularly in CD8+ T cells. Low levels of normalized T-cell clonal expansion were also shown by some nonresponding patients. After ivuxolimab, more expanded clones were found on average in CD8+ T cells than in CD4+ T cells. The antigen specificity of the clonally expanded peripheral T cells was not determined. At doses from 0.1 to 3.0 mg/kg, clonal expansion was seen in both CD4+ and CD8+ blood T cells between baseline and week 6.

Turning to this clone: Its antigen is unknown. No quality values exist for individual bases; no much larger clone is one base distant.

Genomic DNA was isolated from the sorted cells so that the TCRbeta CDR3 region could be sequenced. The immunoSEQ Assay was used to sequence the TCRbeta CDR3 regions. This immuneACCESS table, as held by TCRdb, lists in-frame sequences with V and J called but not all clones. Of the missing ones, under half trace to an unresolved V gene in checked studies; the others have no known cause. In all, the sample holds approximately 73,000 clones, and about nine tenths of those were seen once. 2.8% of the sample lies in the top ten. V drops 5 bases and J drops 4 bases, leaving 14 bases in between. The CDR3 numbers 15 residues from cysteine through phenylalanine. Just the 45-base CDR3 DNA is kept, in frame starting at base 1. CDR1 and CDR2 are read off the germline V gene (reference sequence) as LNHDA and SQIVND. Patients with autoimmune disease history or receiving systemic immunosuppression were excluded from the trial. Peripheral blood for TCR sequencing was collected from all dose cohorts at baseline, on cycle 4 day 1, and on cycle 7 day 1. Samples were obtained from an open-label, multicenter, first-in-human phase I dose-escalation trial of ivuxolimab. Adults with locally advanced or metastatic head and neck squamous cell, hepatocellular, melanoma or renal cell carcinoma were enrolled in the trial. CD4+ and CD8+ T cells were sorted separately from peripheral blood before TCR sequencing.

Sequencing was performed on CD4+ or CD8+ T cells sorted from blood, taken in a trial of the OX40 agonist ivuxolimab. The source is an adult with an advanced solid tumor such as melanoma, head and neck, liver or kidney cancer. The chain couples TRBV19 to TRBJ2-2; a weak D assignment points to TRBD2 (5 bases agree). DNA sequence: TGTGCCAGTAGTTCCGCCCGGACTTCCACCGGGGAGCTGTTTTTT. The resulting protein is CASSSARTSTGELFF.